This T cell receptor (beta chain) was recorded in a study of identical twins. Overall study findings and caveats: With beta out-of-frame sequences, excess sharing by twins was weaker.

The CDR3 has 13 amino acids. CDR1 and CDR2 (germline): LGHNA, YSLEER. V lost 0 bases, J lost 9 bases, and 6 bases lay in between. In its sample, this clonotype was seen a few times. Antigen unknown. Using its own MiXCR run on the 5' RACE reads, TCRdb lists one record per CDR3 protein. The sample yields 400,000 to 500,000 distinct CDR3 sequences, over 11% seen once. Another study also made use of these data, one on yellow fever vaccine responses in identical twins.

Source material: CD4+ T cells sorted from blood. The source is a woman aged 18-35 years in good health. The rearrangement joins TRBV4-3 to TRBJ1-6; D not resolved. DNA for the CDR3: TGCGCCAGCAGCCAAGAGTCATCTTCACCCCTCCACTTT. This codes for CASSQESSSPLHF.